The rows below give T cell receptor beta chains drawn from one sample of a study of persistence of HIV-infected CD4 T cells. Clones were sequenced by immunoSEQ multiplex PCR, and TCRdb holds only the in-frame ones, with some missing. The table includes more than 30,000 clones, approximately 80% detected once. No antigen has been assigned to these receptors. Sequencing was performed on CD4+ T cells sorted from PBMCs after approximately 19-hour stimulation, taken from a patient who received antiretroviral therapy. The receptors were gathered from an adult man with HIV who was CMV-seropositive. Each CDR3 is given without its conserved first and last residue. Fields, in order: J gene, V gene, CDR3 protein.

TRBJ1-5 TRBV19 ASITAAESNQPQH
TRBJ2-1 TRBV24-1 ATSDSGTASRF
TRBJ2-3 TRBV3-1/TRBV3-2 ASSLSGGGTDTQY
TRBJ1-1 TRBV6-5 ASSNYREPNTEAF
TRBJ2-1 TRBV5-1 ASSFLNPRGEQF
TRBJ1-1 TRBV27 ASSLTGTTEAF
TRBJ2-1 TRBV13 ASSGNRGSYNEQF
TRBJ2-6 TRBV2 ASSVLNVRRQGTGANVLT
TRBJ2-3 TRBV2 ASSDAGITQY
TRBJ1-3 TRBV9 ASSVAPGQGSQGNTIY
TRBJ1-1 TRBV7-9 ASSPPGPRGTTEAF
TRBJ2-1 TRBV5-1 ASSFGGTGSYNEQF
TRBJ2-2 TRBV7-6 ASGGRQAGELF
TRBJ1-2 TRBV6-5 ASSYRLSSGQGYT
TRBJ2-1 TRBV14 ASSLPVVAAAYNEQF
TRBJ1-2 TRBV2 ASSEALGTGGSYGYT
TRBJ1-1 TRBV2 ASTKTWDSEAF
TRBJ2-6 TRBV7-2 ASSYFPGQGAGANVLT
TRBJ1-6 TRBV18 ASSLQGSNSPLH
TRBJ1-1 TRBV9 ASSSFIEGGHTEAF
TRBJ2-1 TRBV7-2 ASSLVPSAGEQF
TRBJ1-4 TRBV30 AWINGEKLF
TRBJ1-1 TRBV6-5 ASIDSGWGMQAF
TRBJ2-4 TRBV5-1 ASSLGGKNIQY
TRBJ2-5 TRBV2 ASSGERKSQY
TRBJ2-2 TRBV5-1 ASSWGWTDNTGELF
TRBJ1-2 TRBV2 ASSGAGDGYT
TRBJ1-5 TRBV6-5 ASRTGGLNQPQH
TRBJ2-1 TRBV19 ASSIGGSYNEQF
TRBJ2-6 TRBV27 ASSLSRVGANVLT
TRBJ2-7 TRBV6-1 ASSEVGRGNRYEQY
TRBJ2-1 TRBV7-8 ASSPQRGVYNEQF
TRBJ1-4 TRBV2 ASTWGQGNEKLF
TRBJ2-4 TRBV20-1 SASFGTQSNIQY
TRBJ1-2 TRBV3-1/TRBV3-2 ASSRERTGNYGYT
TRBJ1-4 TRBV19 ASSKGIEKLF
TRBJ1-2 TRBV28 ASRRTGYGYT
TRBJ2-2 TRBV3-1/TRBV3-2 ASRLNTGSGELF
TRBJ2-1 TRBV6-5 ASSFEAREAYNEQF
TRBJ2-7 TRBV2 ASSLGAGYEQY
TRBJ2-1 TRBV28 ASSPTSGVSSYNEQF
TRBJ1-1 TRBV7-9 ASRAGGGTEAF
TRBJ1-1 TRBV24-1 ATSVGETEAF
TRBJ2-7 TRBV19 ASSDGRNYEQY
TRBJ2-3 TRBV25-1 ASSTSGVTDTQY
TRBJ2-2 TRBV27 ASSLRSGDTGELF
TRBJ2-3 TRBV4-1 ASSQEVKRRGDTQY
TRBJ2-3 TRBV5-4 ASSPASGGAAVTDTQY
TRBJ2-1 TRBV4-1 ASSQEPGQTYNEQF
TRBJ1-5 TRBV7-8 ASSQFDRGPGQPQH
TRBJ2-3 TRBV6-5 ASRGHGLSTDTQY
TRBJ2-6 TRBV7-9 ASSPFLTSGANVLT
TRBJ2-4 TRBV5-8 ASSSPRRGENIQY